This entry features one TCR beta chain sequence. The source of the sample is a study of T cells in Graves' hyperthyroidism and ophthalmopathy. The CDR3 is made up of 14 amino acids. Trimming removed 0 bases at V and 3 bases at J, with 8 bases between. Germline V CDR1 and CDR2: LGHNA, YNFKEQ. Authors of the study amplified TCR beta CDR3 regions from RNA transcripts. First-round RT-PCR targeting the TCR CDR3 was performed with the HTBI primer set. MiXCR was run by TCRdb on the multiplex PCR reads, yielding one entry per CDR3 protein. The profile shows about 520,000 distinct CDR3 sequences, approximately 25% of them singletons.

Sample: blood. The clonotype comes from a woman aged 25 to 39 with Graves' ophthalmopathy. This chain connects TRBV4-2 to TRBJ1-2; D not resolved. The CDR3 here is CASSQEGSYYGYTF. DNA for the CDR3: TGTGCCAGCAGCCAAGAGGGATCCTACTATGGCTACACCTTC.